A selection of T cell receptor beta chains follows, all from one sample in a study of blood T cell repertoires in COVID-19. This table comes from immunoSEQ multiplex PCR, and its TCRdb copy is limited to in-frame clones, with some not included. The data show under 300,000 clones, more than 75% seen once. The sample taken for sequencing was peripheral blood. Source of these receptors: a woman aged 60 to 75 with active or convalescent COVID-19. Each CDR3 is given with its conserved first and last residue. A D gene is named only where the DNA matches it firmly. Some rows mark clone size as missing; the rest say once, few, many or name a class of expanded clone.

d_call	v_call	j_call	cdr3_length	clone_size	cdr3_aa	cdr3_nt
NA	TRBV18	TRBJ1-1	14	few	CASSPVTVNTEAFF	TGTGCCAGCTCACCAGTCACAGTGAACACTGAAGCTTTCTTT
TRBD2	TRBV7-2	TRBJ2-2	15	NA	CASSLEAGGIGELFF	TGTGCCAGCAGCTTAGAAGCGGGGGGGATCGGGGAGCTGTTTTTT
TRBD1	TRBV11-3	TRBJ1-6	14	NA	CASSLTGLNSPLHF	TGTGCCAGCAGCTTGACAGGGCTCAATTCACCCCTCCACTTT
TRBD1	TRBV11-2	TRBJ2-7	13	NA	CASSLDLGQGPYF	TGTGCCAGCAGCTTAGATCTGGGACAGGGACCGTACTTC
NA	TRBV2	TRBJ1-6	16	NA	CASSPEGRGLGSPLHF	TGTGCCAGCAGCCCCGAAGGGCGGGGGTTAGGGTCACCCCTCCACTTT
NA	TRBV4-3	TRBJ1-2	14	NA	CASSQVARDYGYTF	TGCGCCAGCAGCCAAGTGGCCAGGGACTATGGCTACACCTTC
TRBD2	TRBV5-4	TRBJ2-5	16	NA	CASSSGTSGNQETQYF	TGTGCCAGCAGCTCCGGGACTAGCGGGAACCAAGAGACCCAGTACTTC
NA	TRBV7-3	TRBJ2-1	14	NA	CASSPKRQAQEQFF	TGTGCCAGCAGCCCCAAACGACAGGCCCAGGAGCAGTTCTTC
TRBD1	TRBV3-1/TRBV3-2	TRBJ1-6	14	NA	CASEGQATNSPLHF	TGTGCCAGCGAGGGACAGGCGACTAATTCACCCCTCCACTTT
TRBD1	TRBV6-5	TRBJ1-1	13	NA	CASRGQGATEAFF	TGTGCCAGCAGGGGACAGGGGGCCACTGAAGCTTTCTTT
NA	TRBV5-1	TRBJ1-2	13	once	CASSLQGGDGYTF	TGCGCCAGCAGCTTGCAAGGGGGAGATGGCTACACCTTC
TRBD2	TRBV7-2	TRBJ2-4	17	NA	CASSPRIAGEAKNIQYF	TGTGCCAGCAGCCCTCGGATAGCGGGGGAAGCCAAAAACATTCAGTACTTC
NA	TRBV9	TRBJ1-6	16	NA	CASRGGDSPYNSPLHF	TGTGCCAGCCGAGGGGGGGATTCGCCCTATAATTCACCCCTCCACTTT
NA	TRBV21-1	TRBJ2-7	16	NA	CASSKEGPTPSYEQYF	TGTGCCAGCAGCAAGGAGGGGCCAACCCCCTCCTACGAGCAGTACTTC
NA	TRBV5-1	TRBJ2-7	15	few	CASSLESGLRGEQYF	TGCGCCAGCAGCTTGGAGTCAGGGTTACGGGGGGAGCAGTACTTC
TRBD2	TRBV6-5	TRBJ2-1	15	NA	CASRIGGADYNEQFF	TGTGCCAGCAGAATCGGGGGGGCCGACTACAATGAGCAGTTCTTC
NA	TRBV5-6	TRBJ2-3	13	few	CASSLWWEDTQYF	TGTGCCAGCAGCTTGTGGTGGGAGGATACGCAGTATTTT
NA	TRBV7-9	TRBJ1-2	14	NA	CASIPDLRGTGPLF	TGTGCCAGCATTCCCGACCTTCGAGGAACAGGTCCCCTTTTC
TRBD1	TRBV3-1/TRBV3-2	TRBJ1-5	16	NA	CASSLKWTGDNQPQHF	TGTGCCAGCAGCCTAAAATGGACAGGGGACAATCAGCCCCAGCATTTT
NA	TRBV2	TRBJ1-1	14	NA	CASKYSTRSTEAFF	TGTGCCAGCAAATATTCGACGAGGAGCACTGAAGCTTTCTTT
TRBD2	TRBV5-1	TRBJ2-7	13	NA	CASRDGRGYEQYF	TGCGCCAGCAGAGATGGGAGGGGCTACGAGCAGTACTTC
NA	TRBV29-1	TRBJ2-3	14	NA	CSVDLGASTDTQYF	TGCAGCGTTGATTTGGGGGCGAGCACAGATACGCAGTATTTT
TRBD2	TRBV30	TRBJ2-3	17	NA	CAWRRSPSGGSTDTQYF	TGTGCCTGGAGACGATCCCCTAGCGGGGGGAGCACAGATACGCAGTATTTT
NA	TRBV7-9	TRBJ1-3	14	NA	CASSLPSSGNTIYF	TGTGCCAGCAGCTTACCCAGCTCTGGAAACACCATATATTTT
TRBD1	TRBV6-2/TRBV6-3	TRBJ1-5	15	NA	CASSRGQGRNQPQHF	TGTGCCAGCAGTCGAGGACAGGGGAGGAATCAGCCCCAGCATTTT
TRBD1	TRBV19	TRBJ1-1	14	NA	CASSMRGGRTEAFF	TGTGCCAGTAGTATGAGAGGGGGCAGGACTGAAGCTTTCTTT
TRBD2	TRBV11-3	TRBJ2-7	16	NA	CASSCGGTSIRYEQYF	TGTGCCAGCAGCTGTGGGGGGACTAGTATAAGGTACGAGCAGTACTTC
TRBD1	TRBV7-9	TRBJ2-7	15	NA	CASTRTGSSFYEQYF	TGTGCCAGCACCCGGACAGGGTCCTCGTTCTACGAGCAGTACTTC
NA	TRBV6-2/TRBV6-3	TRBJ1-6	16	NA	CASSFVFRGGSSPLHF	TGTGCCAGCAGTTTTGTCTTCAGGGGAGGGTCCTCACCCCTCCACTTT